The rows below give T cell receptor beta chains drawn from one sample of a study of human T cells and chemical hapten exposure. TCRdb called the RACE reads again in MiXCR, with one record for every CDR3 protein. The sample records fewer than 150,000 distinct CDR3 sequences, approximately 13% being singletons. The sequenced sample was whole blood, obtained in connection with sensitization to the hapten diphenylcyclopropenone (DPC). All receptors come from a woman younger than 30 with alopecia areata. Some clones in this sample may be carry-over from other donors' samples. Both conserved end residues are part of each CDR3. A D gene is named only where the DNA matches it firmly. Expanded clones get a size class; other rows say once, few or many, or leave the size out.

J | D | V | size | CDR3 | DNA
TRBJ2-5 | TRBD2 | TRBV20-1 | many | CSARVHRGDSQETQYF | TGCAGTGCTAGAGTCCACCGGGGGGACTCCCAAGAGACCCAGTACTTC
TRBJ2-7 | - | TRBV4-1 | - | CASSQRLGRRAHKEYF | TGCGCCAGCAGCCAGAGGCTCGGGCGTAGGGCCCATAAGGAGTACTTC
TRBJ2-5 | - | TRBV2 | many | CASSERFSETETQYF | TGTGCCAGCAGTGAGAGATTTAGCGAGACAGAGACCCAGTACTTC
TRBJ1-3 | - | TRBV20-1 | many | CSARRAETGNTIYF | TGCAGTGCTAGAAGGGCAGAGACTGGAAACACCATATATTTT
TRBJ1-6 | TRBD1 | TRBV12-3/TRBV12-4 | many | CASSFDRGKPLHF | TGTGCCAGCAGTTTCGACAGGGGAAAACCCCTCCACTTT
TRBJ1-4 | - | TRBV15 | few | CATSGAWTVNEKLFF | TGTGCCACCAGCGGCGCATGGACAGTTAATGAAAAACTGTTTTTT
TRBJ2-1 | - | TRBV29-1 | - | CSVELTLTPYNEQFF | TGCAGCGTTGAATTAACTCTCACCCCTTACAATGAGCAGTTCTTC
TRBJ2-1 | TRBD2 | TRBV20-1 | - | CSAQGTSGGYNEQFF | TGCAGTGCACAGGGGACTAGCGGGGGATACAATGAGCAGTTCTTC
TRBJ2-5 | - | TRBV9 | - | CASSVAGSWEETQYF | TGTGCCAGCAGCGTAGCCGGGAGTTGGGAAGAGACCCAGTACTTC
TRBJ1-2 | - | TRBV7-2 | many | CASSLAVNYGYTF | TGTGCCAGCAGCTTAGCAGTAAACTATGGCTACACCTTC
TRBJ2-5 | - | TRBV7-2 | many | CASSLGGLDRAKETQYF | TGTGCCAGCAGCTTAGGGGGACTAGACAGGGCTAAAGAGACCCAGTACTTC
TRBJ2-4 | - | TRBV4-2 | many | CASSQEGRARAGKNIQYF | TGTGCCAGCAGCCAAGAAGGCAGGGCCAGGGCGGGAAAAAACATTCAGTACTTC
TRBJ1-2 | TRBD1 | TRBV19 | - | CASSDRGRDYGYTF | TGTGCCAGTAGCGACAGGGGGCGAGACTATGGCTACACCTTC
TRBJ2-4 | - | TRBV20-1 | - | CSARTLAKNIQYF | TGCAGTGCCAGGACCTTAGCCAAAAACATTCAGTACTTC
TRBJ1-2 | - | TRBV5-5 | many | CASRDGRSYGYTF | TGTGCCAGCAGGGACGGACGCAGCTATGGCTACACCTTC
TRBJ1-2 | TRBD1 | TRBV20-1 | - | CSAELTGGYGYTF | TGCAGTGCCGAACTGACAGGGGGCTATGGCTACACCTTC
TRBJ2-5 | TRBD2 | TRBV5-1 | - | CASSLVSGGPGTQYF | TGCGCCAGCAGCTTAGTCAGCGGGGGCCCAGGGACCCAGTACTTC
TRBJ2-3 | - | TRBV6-5 | - | CASRKWTEYADTQYF | TGTGCCAGCAGAAAGTGGACAGAATATGCAGATACGCAGTATTTT
TRBJ2-7 | TRBD2 | TRBV6-2/TRBV6-3 | - | CASSSGTSGGPSSYEQYF | TGTGCCAGCAGTTCCGGGACTAGCGGGGGCCCGTCCTCCTACGAGCAGTACTTC
TRBJ1-2 | TRBD1 | TRBV6-2/TRBV6-3 | - | CASRNLGTGGYTF | TGTGCCAGCAGGAACCTCGGGACAGGTGGCTACACCTTC
TRBJ1-5 | TRBD1 | TRBV7-9 | many | CASSLQGATSNQPQHF | TGTGCCAGCAGCTTGCAGGGGGCGACGAGCAATCAGCCCCAGCATTTT
TRBJ2-3 | - | TRBV10-2 | - | CASSATASTDTQYF | TGCGCCAGCAGCGCGACAGCGAGCACAGATACGCAGTATTTT
TRBJ2-7 | - | TRBV7-9 | - | CASSLAWASYEQYF | TGTGCCAGCAGCTTGGCCTGGGCGTCCTACGAGCAGTACTTC
TRBJ2-1 | - | TRBV4-2 | few | CASSQAHRGTPLDNEQFF | TGTGCCAGCAGCCAAGCCCACCGGGGAACACCCCTGGACAATGAGCAGTTCTTC
TRBJ1-3 | - | TRBV5-1 | - | CASSLGGGALGTLSGNTIYF | TGCGCCAGCAGCTTGGGAGGTGGAGCTCTGGGGACTCTCTCTGGAAACACCATATATTTT